The 13 T cell receptor beta chains in this list originate from one sample, sequenced in a study of blood T cell repertoires in COVID-19. Profiling relied on immunoSEQ multiplex PCR, and the TCRdb table lists in-frame clones only, not all of them. The sample includes around 250,000 clones, roughly 82% of them seen just once. The sequencing input was PBMCs or T cells enriched from blood (not recorded which). The receptors stem from a woman aged 45 to 65 who had recovered from COVID-19.

The J gene is TRBJ2-1, the V gene TRBV5-3; TRBD1 agrees at 10 bases. TRBV5-3 is noted as an ORF with a role that remains uncertain. The V segment lost 3 bases and the J segment 7 bases; nucleotides outside the gene matches: 7. The CDR3 runs to 15 residues. The CDR3 here is CARSSRQGAGNEQFF. The CDR3 region has the DNA TGTGCCAGAAGCTCTCGACAGGGGGCGGGGAATGAGCAGTTCTTC.

This clone is a singleton in its sample. V usage is TRBV12-3 or TRBV12-4 and J usage is TRBJ1-1; D gene ambiguous. Trimming cost V 3 bases and J 2 bases, with 7 bases left between them. The CDR3 sequence is 13 residues long. The CDR3 here is CASSLAENTEAFF. CDR3 in DNA: TGTGCCAGCAGTTTGGCCGAAAACACTGAAGCTTTCTTT.

This rearrangement joins TRBV7-2 to TRBJ2-5, with D possibly TRBD1 on 5 matching bases. CDR3 length equals 13 residues. V dropped 7 bases and J dropped 3 bases, with 12 bases sitting between them. The germline V gene has CDR1 SGHTA and CDR2 FQGNSA. This CDR3 reads CASNRLSEETQYF. As DNA, the CDR3 is TGTGCCAGCAACAGGCTGTCCGAAGAGACCCAGTACTTC.

The chain links TRBV9 to TRBJ2-3, with 9 bases fitting TRBD2. The CDR3 totals 18 residues. CDR1 is SGDLS and CDR2 is YYNGEE in the germline V gene. Germline trimming cut 0 bases from V and 0 bases from J; bases unmatched to any gene: 8. DNA for the CDR3: TGTGCCAGCAGCGTAGAGGGTAGCGGGAGTGATAGCACAGATACGCAGTATTTT. It codes for CASSVEGSGSDSTDTQYF.

The chain couples TRBV28 to TRBJ2-4; 10 nucleotides line up with TRBD1. V trimming: 0 bases; J trimming: 7 bases; junction bases outside the gene matches: 0. Germline V CDR1 and CDR2: MDHEN, SYDVKM. This CDR3 contains 14 residues. The DNA for the CDR3 is TGTGCCAGCAGTTTATGGGGACAGGGGAACATTCAGTACTTC. Protein: CASSLWGQGNIQYF.

The chain links TRBV4-3 to TRBJ1-4, with D possibly matching TRBD1 (6 bases). Germline-derived CDR1 and CDR2 are LGHNA and YSLEER. Trimming pared 0 bases from V and 7 bases from J, leaving 15 bases between. This CDR3 contains 16 residues. The CDR3 nucleotides are TGCGCCAGCAGCCAAGATCCGGGACAAGGGGGTGAAAAACTGTTTTTT. Protein sequence: CASSQDPGQGGEKLFF.

Written as DNA, the CDR3 is TGTGCCAGCAGTTTTGGGGCAGGCTATGGCTACACCTTC. It specifies CASSFGAGYGYTF. The genes are TRBV12-3 or TRBV12-4 and TRBJ1-2, with D maybe TRBD1 (5 bases). The length of the CDR3 is 13 residues. The V gene lost 3 bases and the J gene lost 4 bases, with 9 bases spanning the gap.

The chain carries TRBV21-1 and TRBJ1-5; the table names TRBD1, a call not compared with the DNA. TRBV21-1 is a recognized pseudogene. CDR3 length equals 16 residues. The CDR3 region has the DNA TGTGCCAGCAGCAAAGCTACAGGGGGCCACAATCAGCCCCAGCATTTT. It encodes CASSKATGGHNQPQHF.

The chain links TRBV5-6 to TRBJ1-2; D is unclear. This CDR3 contains 12 residues. Germline V gene sequence: CDR1 SGHDT, CDR2 YYEEEE. Trimming stripped 4 bases from V and 6 bases from J, with 10 bases between. The CDR3 DNA is TGTGCCAGCAGCATAGCAACACATGGCTACACCTTC. The encoded protein is CASSIATHGYTF. The entire variable domain, with the rest obtained from reference TRBV5-6 and TRBJ1-2, is as follows: DAGVTQSPTHLIKTRGQQVTLRCSPKSGHDTVSWYQQALGQGPQFIFQYYEEEERQRGNFPDRFSGHQFPNYSSELNVNALLLGDSALYLCASSIATHGYTFGSGTRLTVV.

V is TRBV18 and J is TRBJ2-1; D may be TRBD2 (6 bases). This CDR3 comprises 16 residues. Germline V lookup: CDR1 KGHSH, CDR2 LQKENI. V lost 0 bases and J 3 bases, leaving 12 bases between the germline ends. The CDR3, as DNA: TGTGCCAGCTCACCACCTGCTAGCGTGCACTACAATGAGCAGTTCTTC. Translated, it gives CASSPPASVHYNEQFF.

This clone was counted between two and nine times. The chain couples TRBV5-1 to TRBJ2-2; D is perhaps TRBD2 (6 bases). Germline V gene lookup returns CDR1 SGHRS and CDR2 YFSETQ. This CDR3 is built from 16 residues. The V end lost 1 base, the J end lost 2 bases, and 12 bases lay between the germline ends. The CDR3 is CASSLSLARNTGELFF. CDR3 coding DNA: TGCGCCAGCAGCTTGAGTCTAGCGAGAAACACCGGGGAGCTGTTTTTT.

The chain combines TRBV11-3 with TRBJ2-7; 10 positions match TRBD2. Germline loops: CDR1 SGHNT, CDR2 YENEEA. J lost 3 bases, V lost 4 bases, and 9 bases had no gene match. The CDR3 has 16 residues. The CDR3 loop is CASSYSGGPLRYEQYF. The CDR3 DNA is TGTGCCAGCAGCTATAGCGGGGGGCCACTTCGCTACGAGCAGTACTTC. The variable domain in full, completed from reference TRBV11-3 and TRBJ2-7, reads EAGVVQSPRYKIIEKKQPVAFWCNPISGHNTLYWYLQNLGQGPELLIRYENEEAVDDSQLPKDRFSAERLKGVDSTLKIQPAELGDSAVYLCASSYSGGPLRYEQYFGPGTRLTVT.

V gene TRBV28 combines with J gene TRBJ2-1, with 7 bases lining up with TRBD1. The CDR3 extends over 17 amino acids. The V and J ends lost 6 bases and 5 bases, in that order; junction bases with no gene match: 16. Germline CDR1 MDHEN, CDR2 SYDVKM. The CDR3 sequence: CASSHSPLTGRHNEQFF. The CDR3 DNA is TGTGCCAGCAGCCACTCTCCCCTGACAGGGCGCCACAATGAGCAGTTCTTC.